This record covers a single T cell receptor beta chain. The source of the sample is a study of blood T cell repertoires in COVID-19. The overall study: Samples came from the United States, Italy and Spain, spanning acute and convalescent COVID-19.

Per the original methods: The assay estimated nucleated cells by amplifying reference gene primers. Profiling relied on immunoSEQ multiplex PCR, and the TCRdb table lists in-frame clones only, not all of them. The DNA was the basis for D and trimming; V, J and clone size are from that table. The data show about 240,000 clones, around 83% seen once. This CDR3 contains 16 residues. CDR1 and CDR2 (germline): SGHKS, YYEKEE (reference sequence). V was pared by 3 bases and J by 4 bases, with 12 bases of the junction left unmatched. The genes are TRBV5-5 and TRBJ1-2; 7 nucleotides match TRBD1. The sequence was obtained from a woman of 80 years or more with acute or convalescent COVID-19. The sample taken for sequencing was peripheral blood. The CDR3 nucleotides are TGTGCCAGCAGCTCCATGGGGACAGCAACGATCTATGGCTACACCTTC. Translated: CASSSMGTATIYGYTF.